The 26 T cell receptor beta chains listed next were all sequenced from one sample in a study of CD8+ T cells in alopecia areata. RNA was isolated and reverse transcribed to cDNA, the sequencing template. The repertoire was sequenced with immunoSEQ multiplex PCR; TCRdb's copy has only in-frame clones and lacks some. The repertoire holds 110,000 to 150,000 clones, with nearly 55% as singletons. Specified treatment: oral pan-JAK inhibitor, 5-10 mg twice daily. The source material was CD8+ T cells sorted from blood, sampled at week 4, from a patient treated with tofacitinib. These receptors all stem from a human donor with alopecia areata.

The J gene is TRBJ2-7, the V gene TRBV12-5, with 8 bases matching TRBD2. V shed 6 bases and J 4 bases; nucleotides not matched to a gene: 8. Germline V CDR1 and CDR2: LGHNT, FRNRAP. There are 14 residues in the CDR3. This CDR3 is CASGLAGLSYEQYF. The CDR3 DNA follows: TGTGCTAGTGGGTTAGCGGGGCTGTCGTACGAGCAGTACTTC.

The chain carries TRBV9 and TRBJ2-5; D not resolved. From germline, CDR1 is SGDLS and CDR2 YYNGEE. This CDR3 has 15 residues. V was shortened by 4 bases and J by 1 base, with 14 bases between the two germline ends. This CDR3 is CASSPLCERQETQYF. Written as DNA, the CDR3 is TGTGCCAGCAGCCCCCTGTGCGAGCGCCAAGAGACCCAGTACTTC.

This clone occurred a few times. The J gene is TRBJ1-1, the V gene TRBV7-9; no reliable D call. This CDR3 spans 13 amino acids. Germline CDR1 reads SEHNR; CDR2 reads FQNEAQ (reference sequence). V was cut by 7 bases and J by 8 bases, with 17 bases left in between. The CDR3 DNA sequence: TGTGCCAGCACTACTGTCGAGGTGGCCGAAGCTTTCTTT. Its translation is CASTTVEVAEAFF.

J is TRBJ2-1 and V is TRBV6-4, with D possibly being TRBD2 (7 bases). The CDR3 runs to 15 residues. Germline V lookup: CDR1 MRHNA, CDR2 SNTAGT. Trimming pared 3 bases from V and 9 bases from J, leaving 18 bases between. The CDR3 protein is CASSEGGGAPGEQFF. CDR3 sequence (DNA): TGTGCCAGCAGTGAGGGTGGGGGGGCCCCGGGTGAGCAGTTCTTC.

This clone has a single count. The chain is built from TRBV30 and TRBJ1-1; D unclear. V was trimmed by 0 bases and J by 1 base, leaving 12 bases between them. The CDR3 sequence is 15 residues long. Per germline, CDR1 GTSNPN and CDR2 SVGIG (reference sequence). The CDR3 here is CAWSVGPPGNTEAFF. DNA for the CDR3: TGTGCCTGGAGTGTCGGGCCTCCGGGGAACACTGAAGCTTTCTTT.

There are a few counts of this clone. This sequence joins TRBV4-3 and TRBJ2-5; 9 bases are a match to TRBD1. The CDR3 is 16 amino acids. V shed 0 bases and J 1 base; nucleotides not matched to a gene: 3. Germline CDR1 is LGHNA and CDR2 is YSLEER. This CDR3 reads CASSQDLGQGQETQYF. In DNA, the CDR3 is TGCGCCAGCAGCCAAGATCTGGGACAGGGCCAAGAGACCCAGTACTTC.

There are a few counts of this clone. CDR3 region: CSVDSGGVDEQFF. The CDR3 DNA sequence: TGCAGCGTTGATAGCGGGGGAGTAGATGAGCAGTTCTTC. The chain joins TRBV29-1 to TRBJ2-1; 9 bases map to TRBD2. V shed 3 bases and J 8 bases; nucleotides not matched to a gene: 5. This CDR3 is 13 amino acids long. Germline loops: CDR1 SQVTM, CDR2 ANQGSEA.

The CDR3 loop is CASSQATGNLHEQYF. The CDR3 nucleotides read TGCGCCAGCAGCCAAGCGACGGGGAATCTCCACGAGCAGTACTTC. This chain uses TRBV4-1 with TRBJ2-7, with a tentative D call TRBD2 (5 bases). The CDR3 is 15 residues long. Trimming removed 1 base at V and 5 bases at J, with 15 bases between. Germline assignment: CDR1 MGHRA and CDR2 YSYEKL.

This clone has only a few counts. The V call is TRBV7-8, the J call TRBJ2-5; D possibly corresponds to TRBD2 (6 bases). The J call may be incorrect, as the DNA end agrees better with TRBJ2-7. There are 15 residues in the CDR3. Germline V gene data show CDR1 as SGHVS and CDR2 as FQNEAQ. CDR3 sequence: CASSLASGVSYEQYF. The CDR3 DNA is TGTGCCAGCAGCTTAGCTTCGGGGGTCTCCTACGAGCAGTACTTC.

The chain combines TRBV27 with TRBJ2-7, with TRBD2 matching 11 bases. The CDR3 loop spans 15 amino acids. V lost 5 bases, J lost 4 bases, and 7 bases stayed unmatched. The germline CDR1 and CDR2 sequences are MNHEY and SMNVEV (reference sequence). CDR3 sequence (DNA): TGTGCCAGCAGTCAGAGACTAGCGGGGCTATACGAGCAGTACTTC. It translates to CASSQRLAGLYEQYF.

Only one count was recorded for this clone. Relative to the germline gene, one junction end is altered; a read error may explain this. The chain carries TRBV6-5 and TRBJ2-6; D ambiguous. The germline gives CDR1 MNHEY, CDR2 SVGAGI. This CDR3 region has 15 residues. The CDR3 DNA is TGTGCCAGCAGTGACTCGAGCTCTGGGGCCAACGTCCTGACTTTC. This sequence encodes CASSDSSSGANVLTF.

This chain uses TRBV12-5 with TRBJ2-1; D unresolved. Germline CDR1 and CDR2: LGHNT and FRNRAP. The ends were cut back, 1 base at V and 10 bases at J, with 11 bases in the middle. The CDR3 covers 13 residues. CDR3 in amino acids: CASGLGNMWEQFF. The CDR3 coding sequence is TGTGCTAGTGGTTTGGGGAATATGTGGGAGCAGTTCTTC.

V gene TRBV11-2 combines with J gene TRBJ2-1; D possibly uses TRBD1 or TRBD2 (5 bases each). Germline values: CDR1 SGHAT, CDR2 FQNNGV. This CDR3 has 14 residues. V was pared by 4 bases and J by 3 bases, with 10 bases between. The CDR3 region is CASSSWDGYNEQFF. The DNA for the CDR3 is TGTGCCAGCAGCTCTTGGGACGGCTACAATGAGCAGTTCTTC.

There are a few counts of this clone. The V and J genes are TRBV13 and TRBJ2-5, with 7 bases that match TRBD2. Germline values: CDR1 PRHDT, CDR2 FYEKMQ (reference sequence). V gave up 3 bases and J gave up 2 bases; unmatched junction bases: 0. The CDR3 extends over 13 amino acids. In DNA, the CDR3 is TGTGCCAGCAGCTTTAGCGGGCAAGAGACCCAGTACTTC. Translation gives CASSFSGQETQYF.

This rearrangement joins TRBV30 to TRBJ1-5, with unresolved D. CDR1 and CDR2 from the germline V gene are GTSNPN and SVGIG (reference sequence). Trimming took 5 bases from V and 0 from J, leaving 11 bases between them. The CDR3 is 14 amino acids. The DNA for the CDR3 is TGTGCCTGGGGATGGGAGAATAGCAATCAGCCCCAGCATTTT. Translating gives CAWGWENSNQPQHF.

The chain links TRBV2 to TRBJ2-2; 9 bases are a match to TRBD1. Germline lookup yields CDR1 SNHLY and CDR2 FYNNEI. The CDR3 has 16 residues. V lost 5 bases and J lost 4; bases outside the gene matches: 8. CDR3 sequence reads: CASSYIQGAGTGELFF. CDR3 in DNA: TGTGCCAGCAGTTATATACAGGGGGCGGGCACCGGGGAGCTGTTTTTT.

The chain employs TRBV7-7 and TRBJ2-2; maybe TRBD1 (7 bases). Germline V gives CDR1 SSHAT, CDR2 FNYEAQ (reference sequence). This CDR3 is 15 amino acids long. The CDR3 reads CASGTGTVGLGELFF. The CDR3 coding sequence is TGTGCTAGCGGCACCGGGACAGTTGGTTTGGGGGAGCTGTTTTTT. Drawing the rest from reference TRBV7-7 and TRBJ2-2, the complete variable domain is GAGVSQSPRYKVTKRGQDVTLRCDPISSHATLYWYQQALGQGPEFLTYFNYEAQPDKSGLPSDRFSAERPEGSISTLTIQRTEQRDSAMYRCASGTGTVGLGELFFGEGSRLTVL.

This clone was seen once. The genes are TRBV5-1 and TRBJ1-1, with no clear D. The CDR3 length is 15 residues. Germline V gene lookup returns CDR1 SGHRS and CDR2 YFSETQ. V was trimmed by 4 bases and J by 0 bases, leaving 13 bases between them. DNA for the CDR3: TGCGCCAGCAGCCACTACAGCGCTGTGAACACTGAAGCTTTCTTT. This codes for CASSHYSAVNTEAFF.

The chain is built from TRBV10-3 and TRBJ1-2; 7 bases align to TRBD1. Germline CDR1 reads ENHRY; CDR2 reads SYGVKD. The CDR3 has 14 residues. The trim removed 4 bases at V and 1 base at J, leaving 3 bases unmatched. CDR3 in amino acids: CAISGGQSNYGYTF. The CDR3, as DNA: TGTGCCATCAGTGGGGGACAGAGTAACTATGGCTACACCTTC.

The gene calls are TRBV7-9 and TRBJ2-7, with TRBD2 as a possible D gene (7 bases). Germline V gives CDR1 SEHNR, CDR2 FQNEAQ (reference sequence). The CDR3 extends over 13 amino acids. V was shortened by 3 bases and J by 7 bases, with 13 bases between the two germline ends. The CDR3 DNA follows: TGTGCCAGCAGCTTCCGGGGGGCGCAGGAGCAGTACTTC. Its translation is CASSFRGAQEQYF.

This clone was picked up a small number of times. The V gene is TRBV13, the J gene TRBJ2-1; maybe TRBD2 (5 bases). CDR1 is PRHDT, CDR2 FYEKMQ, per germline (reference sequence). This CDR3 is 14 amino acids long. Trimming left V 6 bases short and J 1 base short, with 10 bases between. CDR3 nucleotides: TGTGCCAGCAGTCCCCCGGGATCCTACAATGAGCAGTTCTTC. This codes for CASSPPGSYNEQFF.

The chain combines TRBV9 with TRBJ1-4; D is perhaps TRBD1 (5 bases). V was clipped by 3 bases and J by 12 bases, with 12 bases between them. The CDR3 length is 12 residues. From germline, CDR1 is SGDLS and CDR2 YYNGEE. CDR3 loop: CASSGGGGELFF. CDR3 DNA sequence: TGTGCCAGCAGCGGGGGCGGAGGGGAACTGTTTTTT.

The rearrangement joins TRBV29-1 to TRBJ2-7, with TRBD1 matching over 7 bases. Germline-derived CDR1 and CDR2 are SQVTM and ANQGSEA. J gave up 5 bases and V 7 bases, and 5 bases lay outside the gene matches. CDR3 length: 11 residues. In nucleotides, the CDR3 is TGCAGCGCCACAGGGGTCCACGAGCAGTACTTC. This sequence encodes CSATGVHEQYF.

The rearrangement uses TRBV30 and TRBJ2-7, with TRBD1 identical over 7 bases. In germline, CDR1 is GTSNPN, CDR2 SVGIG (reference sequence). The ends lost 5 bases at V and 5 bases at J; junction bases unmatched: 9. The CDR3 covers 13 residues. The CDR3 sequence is CAWGFRTGHEQYF. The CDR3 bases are TGTGCCTGGGGATTTAGGACAGGCCACGAGCAGTACTTC.

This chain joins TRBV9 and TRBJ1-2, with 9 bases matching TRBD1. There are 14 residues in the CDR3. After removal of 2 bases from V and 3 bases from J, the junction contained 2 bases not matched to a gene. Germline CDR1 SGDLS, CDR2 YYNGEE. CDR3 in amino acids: CASSVRQGDYGYTF. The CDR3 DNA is TGTGCCAGCAGCGTCCGACAGGGGGACTATGGCTACACCTTC.

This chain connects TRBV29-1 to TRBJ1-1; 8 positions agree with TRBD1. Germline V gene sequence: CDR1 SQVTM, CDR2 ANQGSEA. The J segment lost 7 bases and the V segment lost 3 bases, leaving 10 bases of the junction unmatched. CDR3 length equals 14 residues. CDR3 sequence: CSVDVWAGGIEAFF. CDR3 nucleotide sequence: TGCAGCGTTGACGTGTGGGCAGGGGGCATTGAAGCTTTCTTT.